One sample yielded the 2 T cell receptor beta chains listed below, sequenced in a study of blood T cell repertoires in COVID-19. Data came from immunoSEQ multiplex PCR; TCRdb stores just in-frame clones and leaves some out. The table lists roughly 260,000 clones, about 90% of them singletons, with 2% to 3% in the top ten. Sample: peripheral blood. All receptors come from a woman aged 45-65 years with acute or convalescent COVID-19.

This chain connects TRBV25-1 to TRBJ2-3, with 8 positions matching TRBD2. CDR3 size: 18 residues. The V gene end was trimmed by 1 base and the J gene end by 2 bases; junction bases not matched to a gene: 11. Germline CDR1 is MGHDK and CDR2 is SYGVNS. CDR3 protein: CASSESRGGATLTDTQYF. CDR3 nucleotides: TGTGCCAGCAGTGAATCTCGGGGGGGGGCAACCCTCACAGATACGCAGTATTTT.

The V and J genes are TRBV7-9 and TRBJ1-4, with 8 bases aligning to TRBD1. The CDR3 has 15 amino acids. J gave up 1 base and V 5 bases, and 3 bases lay outside the gene matches. CDR1 SEHNR and CDR2 FQNEAQ come from the germline V gene (reference sequence). DNA for the CDR3: TGTGCCAGCAGCGGACAGGGCTTAACTAATGAAAAACTGTTTTTT. Protein product: CASSGQGLTNEKLFF.